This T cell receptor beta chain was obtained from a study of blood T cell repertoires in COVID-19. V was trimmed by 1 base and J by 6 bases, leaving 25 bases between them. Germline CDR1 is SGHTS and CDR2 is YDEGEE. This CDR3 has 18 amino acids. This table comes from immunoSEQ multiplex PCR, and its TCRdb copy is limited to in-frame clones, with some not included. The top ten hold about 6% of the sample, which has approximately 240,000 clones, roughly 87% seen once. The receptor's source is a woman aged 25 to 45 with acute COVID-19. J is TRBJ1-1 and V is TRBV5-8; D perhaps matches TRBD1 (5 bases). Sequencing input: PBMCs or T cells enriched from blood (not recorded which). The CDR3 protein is CASSLWVGGSLKSPEAFF. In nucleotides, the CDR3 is TGTGCCAGCAGCTTGTGGGTCGGGGGGTCCCTTAAATCCCCTGAAGCTTTCTTT. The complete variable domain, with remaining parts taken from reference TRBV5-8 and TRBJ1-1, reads EAGVTQSPTHLIKTRGQQATLRCSPISGHTSVYWYQQALGLGLQFLLWYDEGEERNRGNFPPRFSGRQFPNYSSELNVNALELEDSALYLCASSLWVGGSLKSPEAFFGQGTRLTVV.